These 9 T cell receptor beta chains were sequenced from one sample in a study of T cells of healthy individuals. TCRdb reprocessed the 5' RACE reads with MiXCR, giving one entry per CDR3 protein. The table includes tens of thousands of distinct CDR3 sequences, around 15% detected once. The receptors were gathered from a human donor in good health.

The rearrangement links TRBV7-3 to TRBJ2-5; no reliable D call. Trimming stripped 2 bases from V and 5 bases from J, with 18 bases between. The CDR3 runs to 16 residues. Germline V gives CDR1 SGHTA, CDR2 FQGTGA. CDR3 sequence: CASSLGLGSPAETQYF. The CDR3 DNA sequence: TGTGCCAGCAGCTTAGGTCTGGGTTCGCCGGCCGAGACCCAGTACTTC.

This clonotype was detected a few times. The V and J genes are TRBV12-1 and TRBJ2-7; the table's D call, TRBD2, has no DNA check behind it. TRBV12-1 is a listed pseudogene. CDR3 length equals 13 residues. The DNA for the CDR3 is TGTGCCAGTACCGGGGGGGCCGCGCACGAGCAGTACTTC. It yields the protein CASTGGAAHEQYF.

The chain joins TRBV7-3 to TRBJ2-1; 7 positions match TRBD1. Germline CDR1 SGHTA, CDR2 FQGTGA. Germline trimming cut 0 bases from V and 3 bases from J; bases unmatched to any gene: 5. This CDR3 contains 16 residues. CDR3 loop: CASSLTPTGNYNEQFF. In nucleotides, the CDR3 is TGTGCCAGCAGCTTAACCCCGACAGGGAACTACAATGAGCAGTTCTTC.

This clonotype was counted ten times or more. The chain couples TRBV5-1 to TRBJ1-6, with TRBD1 as a possible D gene (5 bases). This CDR3 region has 16 residues. Trimming shortened V by 2 bases and J by 0 bases, and 9 bases separated the two germline ends. Germline-derived CDR1 and CDR2 are SGHRS and YFSETQ. The CDR3 bases are TGCGCCAGCAGCTTAAGACAGAGCTCCTATAATTCACCCCTCCACTTT. Amino acids: CASSLRQSSYNSPLHF.

CDR3 in DNA: TGTGCCAGCAGTTCCACCCGGGACGGAGGGGATGAGCAGTTCTTC. This gives the protein CASSSTRDGGDEQFF. This chain uses TRBV6-2 or TRBV6-3 with TRBJ2-1, with D maybe TRBD2 (6 bases). This CDR3 is 15 amino acids long. Germline V gene data show CDR1 as MNHEY and CDR2 as SVGEGT. Trimming took off 4 bases at V and 8 bases at J, with 18 bases between the two ends.

This clonotype was picked up a small number of times. The chain has TRBV6-8 and TRBJ1-5; D is unresolved. The CDR3 covers 18 residues. The V and J ends lost 8 bases and 6 bases respectively, with 29 bases between them. CDR1 and CDR2 (germline): MNHGY, SAAAGT. The DNA of the CDR3 is TGTGCCAGCCCGTGGGGTTTGAGGGTATGGGCCTCGGGTCAGCCCCAGCATTTT. Protein product: CASPWGLRVWASGQPQHF.

There are a few counts of this clonotype. CDR3 loop: CASIRGTEAFF. CDR3 DNA: TGTGCCAGTATCCGGGGCACTGAAGCTTTCTTT. This rearrangement joins TRBV27 to TRBJ1-1; the D is unclear. The CDR3 contains 11 residues. Trimming stripped 9 bases from V and 4 bases from J, with 9 bases between. CDR1 is MNHEY, CDR2 SMNVEV, per germline (reference sequence).

This clonotype was recorded many times. The chain uses TRBV12-3 or TRBV12-4 and TRBJ1-2, with a tentative D call TRBD1 (5 bases). This CDR3 has 13 residues. V gave up 7 bases and J gave up 7 bases, with 16 bases separating them. The DNA for the CDR3 is TGTGCCAGCACCCTGGGGCAGGCGGCTGGCTACACCTTC. Its protein is CASTLGQAAGYTF.

This clonotype has more than one count but fewer than ten. The J gene is TRBJ2-7, the V gene TRBV7-9; no clear D. The CDR3 is 13 residues long. The germline CDR1 and CDR2 sequences are SEHNR and FQNEAQ (reference sequence). The ends were cut back, 3 bases at V and 7 bases at J, with 13 bases in the middle. CDR3 amino acids: CASSLSLVGEQYF. DNA for the CDR3: TGTGCCAGCAGCTTGAGCCTAGTGGGTGAGCAGTACTTC. Using reference TRBV7-9 and TRBJ2-7 for the parts outside the CDR3, the full variable domain is DTGVSQNPRHKITKRGQNVTFRCDPISEHNRLYWYRQTLGQGPEFLTYFQNEAQLEKSRLLSDRFSAERPKGSFSTLEIQRTEQGDSAMYLCASSLSLVGEQYFGPGTRLTVT.